Listed below are T cell receptor beta chains from one sample, sequenced in a study of control samples from healthy donors and cancer patients. Repertoires were generated with immunoSEQ multiplex PCR, while TCRdb's copy carries only in-frame clones and drops some. The sample consists of about 29,000 clones, around nine tenths of them appearing once. The specimen was formalin-fixed, paraffin-embedded tissue. The receptors originated from a female donor with melanoma. Both conserved end residues are part of each CDR3. A D gene is named only where the DNA matches it firmly. Some rows mark clone size as missing; the rest say once, few, many or name a class of expanded clone.

V gene,clone size,J gene,D gene,CDR3 protein,CDR3 DNA
TRBV6-1,NA,TRBJ1-2,TRBD1,CASSESPGQAHNYGYTF,TGTGCCAGCAGTGAAAGTCCGGGACAGGCCCATAACTATGGCTACACCTTC
TRBV7-2,few,TRBJ1-2,NA,CASSSLTGFGYTF,TGTGCCAGCAGCAGCTTAACAGGGTTTGGCTACACCTTC
TRBV4-1,NA,TRBJ2-1,TRBD2,CASRRTSGTYNEQFF,TGCGCCAGCCGACGGACTAGCGGAACCTACAATGAGCAGTTCTTC
TRBV5-1,NA,TRBJ2-3,NA,CASSLFLADTQYF,TGCGCCAGCAGCTTGTTCCTGGCGGATACGCAGTATTTT
TRBV6-2/TRBV6-3,NA,TRBJ1-1,NA,CASSLGTGGAVARTEAFF,TGTGCCAGCAGCCTAGGAACGGGGGGGGCGGTAGCTCGCACTGAAGCTTTCTTT
TRBV28,NA,TRBJ1-1,NA,CASSPPGVSGTEAFF,TGTGCCAGCAGTCCTCCAGGGGTATCGGGCACTGAAGCTTTCTTT
TRBV6-6,NA,TRBJ2-7,NA,CASSYPPQGVGYEQYF,TGTGCCAGCAGTTATCCTCCCCAGGGCGTTGGGTACGAGCAGTACTTC
TRBV10-3,NA,TRBJ1-3,TRBD1,CAISTGQAIHSSGNTIYF,TGTGCCATCAGTACGGGACAGGCGATACATTCCTCTGGAAACACCATATATTTT
TRBV20-1,NA,TRBJ2-3,NA,CSARGRDTQYF,TGCAGTGCTAGAGGGCGAGATACGCAGTATTTT
TRBV19,once,TRBJ1-2,NA,CASSIFGTDYGYTF,TGTGCCAGTAGTATCTTCGGGACGGACTATGGCTACACCTTC
TRBV19,NA,TRBJ2-3,TRBD2,CASNPTSGLTDTQYF,TGTGCCAGTAACCCGACTAGCGGATTAACAGATACGCAGTATTTT
TRBV2,NA,TRBJ2-5,TRBD2,CASSWVTSGRETQYF,TGTGCCAGCAGTTGGGTGACTAGCGGGAGGGAGACCCAGTACTTC
TRBV19,NA,TRBJ1-1,NA,CASNDPNTEAFF,TGTGCCAGTAACGACCCGAACACTGAAGCTTTCTTT
TRBV6-4,NA,TRBJ2-1,TRBD2,CASRPVSGNSEQFF,TGTGCCAGCCGTCCGGTGAGCGGGAACAGTGAGCAGTTCTTC
TRBV4-3,NA,TRBJ2-7,NA,CASSQDLAGQVKEQYF,TGCGCCAGCAGCCAAGATTTAGCGGGACAGGTAAAAGAGCAGTACTTC
TRBV7-9,NA,TRBJ2-7,NA,CASSFSMDGYEQYF,TGTGCCAGCAGCTTTAGCATGGACGGCTACGAGCAGTACTTC
TRBV7-2,NA,TRBJ2-3,NA,CASSSEGGLYTDTQYF,TGTGCCAGCAGCTCCGAGGGGGGGCTGTACACAGATACGCAGTATTTT
TRBV10-1,NA,TRBJ1-2,NA,CASSTLYGYTF,TGCGCCAGCAGTACACTATATGGCTACACCTTC
TRBV9,NA,TRBJ2-2,NA,CASSVASYVGPSTGELFF,TGTGCCAGCAGCGTAGCGAGTTATGTCGGCCCCTCCACCGGGGAGCTGTTTTTT
TRBV7-9,NA,TRBJ2-1,TRBD2,CASSAPELAGLNEQFF,TGTGCCAGCAGCGCACCGGAACTAGCGGGACTGAATGAGCAGTTCTTC
TRBV9,NA,TRBJ1-2,NA,CASSGSNYGYTF,TGTGCCAGCAGCGGGTCTAACTATGGCTACACCTTC
TRBV5-6,once,TRBJ1-5,NA,CASSLVGGNQPQHF,TGTGCCAGCAGCTTGGTGGGGGGCAATCAGCCCCAGCATTTT
TRBV19,NA,TRBJ2-1,TRBD1,CASKRDRAGYEQFF,TGTGCCAGTAAACGGGACAGGGCTGGTTATGAGCAGTTCTTC
TRBV5-4,NA,TRBJ2-1,TRBD2,CASSLTSGYNEQFF,TGTGCCAGCAGCTTGACTAGCGGGTACAATGAGCAGTTCTTC
TRBV3-1/TRBV3-2,NA,TRBJ1-3,TRBD1,CASSQPGQGGSTIYF,TGTGCCAGCAGCCAACCAGGACAGGGGGGGAGCACCATATATTTT
TRBV15,NA,TRBJ1-1,NA,CATSSGFRRQEAFF,TGTGCCACCAGCAGCGGGTTTAGGAGGCAAGAAGCTTTCTTT
TRBV6-5,NA,TRBJ1-2,NA,CASSYGRAVSGYTF,TGTGCCAGCAGTTACGGCAGGGCGGTAAGCGGCTACACCTTC
TRBV3-1/TRBV3-2,NA,TRBJ2-4,TRBD1,CASSQTGGKNIQYF,TGTGCCAGCAGCCAGACAGGGGGCAAAAACATTCAGTACTTC
TRBV9,NA,TRBJ2-3,TRBD2,CASSVGASGDNSDTQYF,TGTGCCAGCAGCGTAGGGGCTAGCGGGGATAATTCAGATACGCAGTATTTT
TRBV19,few,TRBJ1-2,TRBD1,CASSWGTDYGYTF,TGTGCCAGTAGTTGGGGGACAGACTATGGCTACACCTTC
TRBV3-1/TRBV3-2,NA,TRBJ2-7,TRBD2,CASSRVKRENHEQYF,TGTGCCAGCAGCCGAGTTAAGCGGGAGAACCACGAGCAGTACTTC
TRBV13,NA,TRBJ1-2,NA,CASSLFSQPWNGYTF,TGTGCCAGCAGCCTCTTTAGTCAGCCGTGGAATGGCTACACCTTC
TRBV7-2,NA,TRBJ2-3,TRBD2,CASSFTGRDTDTQYF,TGTGCCAGCAGCTTTACCGGGAGGGATACAGATACGCAGTATTTT
TRBV6-5,NA,TRBJ1-2,TRBD1,CASGRQGASNGYTF,TGTGCCAGCGGAAGACAGGGGGCGTCGAATGGCTACACCTTC
TRBV10-3,few,TRBJ2-7,TRBD1,CATWTGAYEQYF,TGTGCCACTTGGACAGGGGCCTACGAGCAGTACTTC
TRBV12-3/TRBV12-4,NA,TRBJ1-5,NA,CASSLDNQPQHF,TGTGCCAGCAGTTTAGATAATCAGCCCCAGCATTTT
TRBV5-1,NA,TRBJ2-1,TRBD2,CASSLSRLAGGPEQFF,TGCGCCAGCAGCTTGTCAAGGCTAGCGGGAGGGCCGGAGCAGTTCTTC
TRBV24-1,NA,TRBJ1-4,NA,CATSRAGAPVKLFF,TGTGCCACCAGTCGGGCAGGGGCACCCGTAAAACTGTTTTTT
TRBV18,NA,TRBJ1-4,NA,CASSSGSRANEKLFF,TGTGCCAGCTCATCCGGGAGTAGGGCTAATGAAAAACTGTTTTTT
TRBV7-2,NA,TRBJ2-7,NA,CASSLSPGRTYEQYF,TGTGCCAGCAGCTTAAGTCCGGGGCGTACCTACGAGCAGTACTTC
TRBV7-7,NA,TRBJ2-7,NA,CASSDGTGYEQYF,TGTGCCAGCAGCGATGGGACTGGCTACGAGCAGTACTTC
TRBV11-2,few,TRBJ2-7,TRBD1,CASSGTGASYEQYF,TGTGCCAGCAGCGGGACAGGTGCCTCGTACGAGCAGTACTTC
TRBV4-2,NA,TRBJ2-1,TRBD2,CASRRGWGFGGEVEDEQFF,TGTGCCAGCAGAAGAGGATGGGGCTTCGGGGGGGAGGTGGAAGATGAGCAGTTCTTC
TRBV3-1/TRBV3-2,once,TRBJ2-3,NA,CASSQASLGDTQYF,TGTGCCAGCAGCCAAGCATCCCTTGGAGATACGCAGTATTTT
TRBV27,NA,TRBJ2-1,TRBD2,CASSSHWTSATRHNEQFF,TGTGCCAGCAGTTCCCATTGGACTAGCGCAACCCGACACAATGAGCAGTTCTTC
TRBV30,NA,TRBJ2-5,NA,CAWSAGSRETQYF,TGTGCCTGGAGTGCAGGGTCTCGGGAGACCCAGTACTTC
TRBV15,NA,TRBJ2-3,TRBD2,CATSRSPLAGADTQYF,TGTGCCACCAGCAGGTCTCCCCTAGCGGGAGCAGATACGCAGTATTTT
TRBV25-1,NA,TRBJ2-4,TRBD1,CASSVTGGTKNIQYF,TGTGCCAGCAGTGTAACAGGGGGGACCAAAAACATTCAGTACTTC